The 27 T cell receptor beta chains below all came from one sample that was sequenced in a study of cytomegalovirus exposure and HLA in healthy donors. PCR was performed using 60 Vbeta and 13 Jbeta primers. Produced via immunoSEQ multiplex PCR; TCRdb's table is partial and in-frame only. The sample holds 130,000 or so clones, approximately 80% seen once. The sample consisted of PBMCs. These receptors were collected from a woman between 18 and 29 years old in good health and CMV-seropositive.

CDR3 sequence: CASSIQGPNYGYTF. CDR3 coding DNA: TGTGCCAGCAGTATCCAGGGCCCGAACTATGGCTACACCTTC. The gene calls are TRBV27 and TRBJ1-2, with a tentative D call TRBD1 (5 bases). CDR1 is MNHEY, CDR2 SMNVEV, per germline (reference sequence). CDR3 size: 14 residues. Deletions cut 5 bases from V and 2 bases from J, with 12 bases between.

This clone came up a few times. The J gene is TRBJ2-5, the V gene TRBV4-1; 7 bases agree with TRBD1. The CDR3 sequence is 15 residues long. From germline, CDR1 is MGHRA and CDR2 YSYEKL. The ends lost 3 bases at V and 1 base at J; junction bases unmatched: 5. CDR3 loop: CASSQRQGSQETQYF. For the CDR3, the DNA is TGCGCCAGCAGCCAGAGACAGGGATCCCAAGAGACCCAGTACTTC.

The chain has TRBV5-4 and TRBJ2-1; D is unresolved. Germline V gives CDR1 SGHNT, CDR2 YYREEE (reference sequence). The V end was cut by 0 bases, the J end by 8 bases, with 6 bases between. The CDR3 consists of 12 residues. The CDR3 loop is CASSLARYEQFF. Here the CDR3 DNA reads TGTGCCAGCAGCTTGGCTCGGTATGAGCAGTTCTTC. Full variable domain (outside the CDR3, taken from reference TRBV5-4 and TRBJ2-1): ETGVTQSPTHLIKTRGQQVTLRCSSQSGHNTVSWYQQALGQGPQFIFQYYREEENGRGNFPPRFSGLQFPNYSSELNVNALELDDSALYLCASSLARYEQFFGPGTRLTVL.

This CDR3 is CASSAAGTGYNEQFF. DNA of the CDR3: TGTGCCAGCAGCGCCGCCGGGACAGGGTACAATGAGCAGTTCTTC. This chain uses TRBV9 with TRBJ2-1; TRBD1 agrees at 9 bases. V was pared by 3 bases and J by 4 bases, with 5 bases of the junction left unmatched. CDR1 is SGDLS and CDR2 is YYNGEE in the germline V gene. This CDR3 has 15 amino acids. The full variable domain, rest sourced from reference TRBV9 and TRBJ2-1, is DSGVTQTPKHLITATGQRVTLRCSPRSGDLSVYWYQQSLDQGLQFLIQYYNGEERAKGNILERFSAQQFPDLHSELNLSSLELGDSALYFCASSAAGTGYNEQFFGPGTRLTVL.

The chain couples TRBV11-1 to TRBJ2-1; a possible D gene is TRBD2 (7 bases). Germline V gene sequence: CDR1 SGHAT, CDR2 FQDESV (reference sequence). Trimming removed 5 bases at V and 8 bases at J, with 19 bases between. The CDR3 contains 15 residues. The CDR3 protein is CASSRWGGEGDEQFF. The CDR3 DNA follows: TGTGCCAGCAGCAGGTGGGGGGGCGAAGGAGATGAGCAGTTCTTC.

This chain links TRBV5-1 with TRBJ2-2; 8 bases are shared with TRBD2. The V gene end was trimmed by 4 bases and the J gene end by 6 bases; junction bases not matched to a gene: 11. Germline CDR1 reads SGHRS; CDR2 reads YFSETQ. The CDR3 has 16 amino acids. CDR3 protein: CASSAPDGGGPGELFF. The DNA of the CDR3 is TGCGCCAGCAGCGCCCCTGACGGGGGGGGACCCGGGGAGCTGTTTTTT.

The J gene is TRBJ1-4, the V gene TRBV27, with D possibly TRBD1 on 5 matching bases. V was clipped by 1 base and J by 8 bases, with 14 bases between them. This CDR3 has 15 residues. Germline V lookup: CDR1 MNHEY, CDR2 SMNVEV (reference sequence). The CDR3 region has the DNA TGTGCCAGCAGTTTATGGGGGGTTGGACGGGAAAAACTGTTTTTT. Translating gives CASSLWGVGREKLFF.

This clone was found once. The CDR3 here is CASSPYGLAGGDTQYF. As DNA, the CDR3 is TGCGCCAGCAGCCCCTACGGACTAGCGGGGGGAGATACGCAGTATTTT. The chain uses TRBV5-1 and TRBJ2-3; 14 bases fit TRBD2. The germline V gene encodes CDR1 SGHRS and CDR2 YFSETQ. The CDR3 is 16 amino acids. Trimming cost V 4 bases and J 5 bases; bases outside gene matches: 6.

V gene TRBV2 combines with J gene TRBJ2-2, with a possible D match to TRBD1 (5 bases). V dropped 3 bases and J dropped 5 bases, with 13 bases sitting between them. This CDR3 region has 15 residues. Germline V CDR1 and CDR2: SNHLY, FYNNEI. The CDR3 region is CASSDFERTTGELFF. The CDR3 DNA sequence: TGTGCCAGCAGTGATTTTGAAAGGACAACCGGGGAGCTGTTTTTT.

This clone has more than one count but fewer than ten. The chain joins TRBV5-1 to TRBJ1-2; TRBD1 matches 7 bases. The V gene's germline CDR1 is SGHRS and CDR2 YFSETQ. The length of the CDR3 is 15 residues. The ends lost 5 bases at V and 6 bases at J; junction bases unmatched: 13. The CDR3 region is CASSPAGTAPNGYTF. The CDR3 bases are TGCGCCAGCAGTCCAGCCGGGACAGCGCCCAATGGCTACACCTTC.

The rearrangement uses TRBV2 and TRBJ2-5; a possible D gene is TRBD1 (6 bases). With 6 bases removed from V and 3 bases from J, the gap between germline ends came to 11 bases. The CDR3 sequence is 13 residues long. In germline, CDR1 is SNHLY, CDR2 FYNNEI. The CDR3 region has the DNA TGTGCCAGCAGCCCAGGGGTAAAAGAGACCCAGTACTTC. Its protein product is CASSPGVKETQYF.

The chain couples TRBV27 to TRBJ2-2, with 8 nucleotides matching TRBD2. This CDR3 is 16 amino acids long. The germline gives CDR1 MNHEY, CDR2 SMNVEV (reference sequence). Germline trimming cut 5 bases from V and 4 bases from J; bases unmatched to any gene: 9. CDR3 amino acids: CASSPRIAGFTGELFF. CDR3 in DNA: TGTGCCAGCAGTCCCCGGATAGCGGGGTTCACCGGGGAGCTGTTTTTT.

This sequence joins TRBV11-3 and TRBJ1-1; 7 bases align to TRBD1. The CDR3 has 12 amino acids. The germline CDR1 and CDR2 sequences are SGHNT and YENEEA. V was pared by 5 bases and J by 5 bases, with 2 bases of the junction left unmatched. The DNA for the CDR3 is TGTGCCAGCAGCCAGGGGGTTACTGAAGCTTTCTTT. It translates to CASSQGVTEAFF.

V and J are TRBV6-5 and TRBJ2-7; a possible D gene is TRBD1 (6 bases). The CDR3 extends over 12 amino acids. Germline lookup yields CDR1 MNHEY and CDR2 SVGAGI. V dropped 1 base and J dropped 6 bases, with 7 bases sitting between them. CDR3 in amino acids: CASSYLGGEQYF. The CDR3 nucleotides read TGTGCCAGCAGTTACTTAGGGGGCGAGCAGTACTTC.

The chain uses TRBV20-1 and TRBJ2-3; D unclear. From germline, CDR1 is DFQATT and CDR2 SNEGSKA (reference sequence). Trimming left V 1 base short and J 8 bases short, with 7 bases between. The CDR3 totals 11 residues. The CDR3: CSARVEATQYF. The CDR3, as DNA: TGCAGTGCTAGAGTAGAGGCTACGCAGTATTTT.

The rearrangement joins TRBV10-1 to TRBJ2-7; 9 bases align to TRBD1. Germline V gene lookup returns CDR1 WNHNN and CDR2 SYGVQD (reference sequence). The CDR3 covers 14 residues. Losses at the gene ends were 9 bases for V and 5 bases for J; bases not matched to a gene: 11. Here the CDR3 DNA reads TGCGCCAGTTATATTCCGGGACAGGGCGACGAGCAGTACTTC. Its translation: CASYIPGQGDEQYF.

This chain connects TRBV5-6 to TRBJ2-7, with TRBD1 identical over 8 bases. The CDR3 covers 11 residues. Trimming cost V 4 bases and J 9 bases; bases outside gene matches: 3. CDR1 is SGHDT, CDR2 YYEEEE, per germline. Here the CDR3 reads CASSTQGGQYF. The CDR3 DNA reads TGTGCCAGCAGCACACAGGGGGGGCAGTACTTC.

The V gene is TRBV25-1, the J gene TRBJ2-2; weak D call: TRBD1 (6 bases). Germline V gene lookup returns CDR1 MGHDK and CDR2 SYGVNS. V lost 5 bases to trimming and J lost 9 bases, with 19 bases between them. This CDR3 spans 15 amino acids. DNA for the CDR3: TGTGCCAGCAGTTTTCCAGGGGCGACCCAGCGGGAGCTGTTTTTT. As protein: CASSFPGATQRELFF.

This clone was seen only a few times. The rearrangement links TRBV6-1 to TRBJ1-4; D gene unclear. The CDR3 length is 14 residues. Germline V CDR1 and CDR2: MNHNS, SASEGT. Trimming stripped 6 bases from V and 0 bases from J, with 8 bases between. This CDR3 reads CASRERPTNEKLFF. The CDR3 DNA reads as TGTGCCAGCAGGGAGCGTCCAACTAATGAAAAACTGTTTTTT.

This clone was picked up one time. This chain joins TRBV4-1 and TRBJ1-5; 7 bases agree with TRBD1. The J segment lost 4 bases and the V segment lost 1 base, leaving 13 bases of the junction unmatched. The CDR3 extends over 18 amino acids. The germline gives CDR1 MGHRA, CDR2 YSYEKL. The DNA for the CDR3 is TGCGCCAGCAGCCAAGGGAATAAGGGGGCGGTGGGGAATCAGCCCCAGCATTTT. Translating it yields CASSQGNKGAVGNQPQHF.

This clone was found once. Other DNA sequences within the sample encode an identical CDR3. This rearrangement joins TRBV19 to TRBJ1-5; weak D call: TRBD1 (5 bases). Deletions cut 1 base from V and 5 bases from J, with 18 bases between. Germline loops: CDR1 LNHDA, CDR2 SQIVND (reference sequence). The CDR3 consists of 17 residues. The CDR3 coding sequence is TGTGCCAGTAGTATAGGTCTCCAGGGAAGTGAGGATCAGCCCCAGCATTTT. Its protein is CASSIGLQGSEDQPQHF.

This chain links TRBV28 with TRBJ2-7, with 10 nucleotides matching TRBD1. CDR3 length equals 17 residues. Germline V gene lookup returns CDR1 MDHEN and CDR2 SYDVKM. Trimming at V came to 3 bases and at J to 1 base, leaving 9 bases not matched to a gene. Here the CDR3 reads CASSFYVGQGVSYEQYF. DNA of the CDR3: TGTGCCAGCAGTTTTTATGTAGGACAGGGGGTGTCCTACGAGCAGTACTTC.

The chain is built from TRBV9 and TRBJ2-7; 10 nucleotides line up with TRBD2. The germline V gene encodes CDR1 SGDLS and CDR2 YYNGEE. This CDR3 comprises 15 residues. V shed 0 bases and J 6 bases; nucleotides not matched to a gene: 6. Written as DNA, the CDR3 is TGTGCCAGCAGCGTAGGGGTAGCGGGGGGATCCGAGCAGTACTTC. Translation: CASSVGVAGGSEQYF. The full variable domain, in which reference TRBV9 and TRBJ2-7 provide the parts outside the CDR3, is DSGVTQTPKHLITATGQRVTLRCSPRSGDLSVYWYQQSLDQGLQFLIQYYNGEERAKGNILERFSAQQFPDLHSELNLSSLELGDSALYFCASSVGVAGGSEQYFGPGTRLTVT.

This rearrangement joins TRBV4-1 to TRBJ2-2; the match to TRBD2 covers 11 bases. Germline V gene data show CDR1 as MGHRA and CDR2 as YSYEKL. This CDR3 is built from 19 residues. J was trimmed by 1 base and V by 4 bases; bases with no gene match: 11. Here the CDR3 DNA reads TGCGCCAGCAGCCGCCTTCCCATAGCGGGGGGGGTGAACACCGGGGAGCTGTTTTTT. Protein: CASSRLPIAGGVNTGELFF.

V is TRBV7-2 and J is TRBJ1-2, with 7 bases aligning to TRBD1. Germline CDR1 and CDR2: SGHTA and FQGNSA. V was pared by 0 bases and J by 4 bases, with 5 bases of the junction left unmatched. This CDR3 contains 15 residues. In DNA, the CDR3 is TGTGCCAGCAGCTTAGCAGGGGGCGCAGCCTATGGCTACACCTTC. It is translated as CASSLAGGAAYGYTF.

The chain recombines TRBV10-1 with TRBJ2-2, with 8 nucleotides matching TRBD1. This CDR3 has 19 residues. V lost 0 bases, J lost 7 bases, and 16 bases stayed unmatched. The germline gives CDR1 WNHNN, CDR2 SYGVQD (reference sequence). The DNA for the CDR3 is TGCGCCAGCAGTGAGTCGATGGTTCAGGGGGCAACGGTCAGCGGGGAGCTGTTTTTT. As protein: CASSESMVQGATVSGELFF.

The V and J genes are TRBV6-1 and TRBJ1-5; D remains ambiguous. The V gene lost 0 bases and the J gene lost 0 bases, with 18 bases spanning the gap. Germline loops: CDR1 MNHNS, CDR2 SASEGT. The length of the CDR3 is 19 residues. In DNA form, the CDR3 reads TGTGCCAGCAGTGAAGCAGCCATAATCCGGACTTATAGCAATCAGCCCCAGCATTTT. The encoded protein is CASSEAAIIRTYSNQPQHF.